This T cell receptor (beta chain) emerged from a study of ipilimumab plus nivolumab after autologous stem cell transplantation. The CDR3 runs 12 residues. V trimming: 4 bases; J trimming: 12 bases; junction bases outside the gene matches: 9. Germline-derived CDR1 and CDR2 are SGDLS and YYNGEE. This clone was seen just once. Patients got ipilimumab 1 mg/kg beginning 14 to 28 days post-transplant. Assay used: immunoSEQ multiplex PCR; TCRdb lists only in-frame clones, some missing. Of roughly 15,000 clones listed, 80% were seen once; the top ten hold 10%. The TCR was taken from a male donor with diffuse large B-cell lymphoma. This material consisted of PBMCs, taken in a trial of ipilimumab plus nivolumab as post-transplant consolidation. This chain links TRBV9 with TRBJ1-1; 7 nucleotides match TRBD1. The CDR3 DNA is TGTGCCAGCAGCCCCCGGACAGGTTACACTTTCTTT. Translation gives CASSPRTGYTFF.